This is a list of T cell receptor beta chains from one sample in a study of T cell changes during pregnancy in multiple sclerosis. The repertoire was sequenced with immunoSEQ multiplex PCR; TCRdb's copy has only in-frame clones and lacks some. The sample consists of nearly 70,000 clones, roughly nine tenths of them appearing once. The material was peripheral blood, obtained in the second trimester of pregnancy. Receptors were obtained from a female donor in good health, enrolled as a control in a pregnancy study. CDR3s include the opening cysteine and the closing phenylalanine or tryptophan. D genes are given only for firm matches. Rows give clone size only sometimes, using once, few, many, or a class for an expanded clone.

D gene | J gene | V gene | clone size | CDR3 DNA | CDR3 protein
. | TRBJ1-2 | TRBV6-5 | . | TGTGCCAGCAACAGGCTAGGCGACATGAACTATGGCTACACCTTC | CASNRLGDMNYGYTF
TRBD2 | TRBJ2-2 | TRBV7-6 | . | TGTGCCAGCAGCTTTGTAGCGGGAGCCGGGGAGCTGTTTTTT | CASSFVAGAGELFF
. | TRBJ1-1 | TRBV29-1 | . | TGCAGCGTAGAGGGAGGGGGGCAGTTGAACACTGAAGCTTTCTTT | CSVEGGGQLNTEAFF
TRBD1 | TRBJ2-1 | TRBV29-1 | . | TGCAGCGTCCTAGGGACAGGGAGGTGGGATGAGCAGTTCTTC | CSVLGTGRWDEQFF
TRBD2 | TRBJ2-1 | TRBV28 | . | TGTGCCAGCAGGGTGGCCGGAACTCGACTAGCGGGACTATACAATGAGCAGTTCTTC | CASRVAGTRLAGLYNEQFF
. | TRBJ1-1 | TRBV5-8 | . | TGTGCCAGCAGCAGCCGCCTCCAGGGGCTAAGGACTGAAGCTTTCTTT | CASSSRLQGLRTEAFF
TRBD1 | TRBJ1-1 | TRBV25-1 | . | TGTGCCAGCACCGAGCCGGGACAGGGGGTCACTGAAGCTTTCTTT | CASTEPGQGVTEAFF
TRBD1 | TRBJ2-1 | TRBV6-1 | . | TGTGCCAGCAGGAGACAGGGCAACAATGAGCAGTTCTTC | CASRRQGNNEQFF
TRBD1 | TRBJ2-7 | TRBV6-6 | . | TGTGCCAGCCGGGACAGGGGTTACGAGCAGTACTTC | CASRDRGYEQYF
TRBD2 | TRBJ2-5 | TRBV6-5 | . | TGTGCCAGCAGTTACTCGTCTAGCGGGAGGACTGAGACCCAGTACTTC | CASSYSSSGRTETQYF
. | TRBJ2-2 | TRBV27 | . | TGTGCCAGCAGTCCTTTCTCCGGGACACTCACCGGGGAGCTGTTTTTT | CASSPFSGTLTGELFF
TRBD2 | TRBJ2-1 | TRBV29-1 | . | TGCAGCGTTAAAGGGACTAGCCTCTACAATGAGCAGTTCTTC | CSVKGTSLYNEQFF
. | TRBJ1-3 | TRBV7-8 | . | TGTGCCAGCAGCTTGACATCGTCTTACTCTGGAAACACCATATATTTT | CASSLTSSYSGNTIYF
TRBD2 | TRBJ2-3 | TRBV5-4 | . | TGTGCCAGCAGCTCTAGCGGGAGGGCAGATACGCAGTATTTT | CASSSSGRADTQYF
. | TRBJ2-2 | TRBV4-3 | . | TGCGCCAGCAGCCAAGCGGGTACGGTCGGGGAGCTGTTTTTT | CASSQAGTVGELFF
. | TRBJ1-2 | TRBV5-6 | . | TGTGCCAGCAGCTTGGGGCTAGGCCTCTATGGCTACACCTTC | CASSLGLGLYGYTF
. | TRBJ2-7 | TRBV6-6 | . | TGTGCCAGCACCGGAGGGCCCTCCTACGAGCAGTACTTC | CASTGGPSYEQYF
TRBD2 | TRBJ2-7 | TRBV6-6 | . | TGTGCCAGCAGCGGGGGGACTAGCGGGAGACAGGAGCAGTACTTC | CASSGGTSGRQEQYF
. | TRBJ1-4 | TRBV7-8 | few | TGTGCCAGCAGCGCGCAAAGAGCAACTGGAGGGACTAATGAAAAACTGTTTTTT | CASSAQRATGGTNEKLFF
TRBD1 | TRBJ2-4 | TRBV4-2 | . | TGTGCCAGCAGCCAATTGACAGGGGGCGAGCTAAAAATTCAGTACTTC | CASSQLTGGELKIQYF
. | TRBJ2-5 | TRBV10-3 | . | TGTGCCATCAGTGAGTCGATGCAGGGAGAGACCCAGTACTTC | CAISESMQGETQYF
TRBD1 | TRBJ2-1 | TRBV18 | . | TGTGCCAGCTCACTACAGGGGCGAGATGAGCAGTTCTTC | CASSLQGRDEQFF
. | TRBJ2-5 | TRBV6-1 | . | TGTGCCAGCAGGGGGGGGCTACAGGACCAAGAGACCCAGTACTTC | CASRGGLQDQETQYF
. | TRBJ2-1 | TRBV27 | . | TGTGCCAGCAGTCACCGGACAGATCAACCCTACAATGAGCAGTTCTTC | CASSHRTDQPYNEQFF
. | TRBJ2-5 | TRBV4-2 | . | TGTGCCAGCAGCCAAGTCGCGAGCCGCCAAGAGACCCAGTACTTC | CASSQVASRQETQYF
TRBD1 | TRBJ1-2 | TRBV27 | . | TGTGCCAGCGGATACCCCTTATATAGGGGGCAGTATGGCTACACCTTC | CASGYPLYRGQYGYTF
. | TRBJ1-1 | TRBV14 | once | TGTGCCAGCAGCCAACTAGTGGGGGGCACTGAAGCTTTCTTT | CASSQLVGGTEAFF
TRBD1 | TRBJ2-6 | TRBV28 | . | TGTGCCAGCAGTCTACAGGGGTCTGGGGCCAACGTCCTGACTTTC | CASSLQGSGANVLTF
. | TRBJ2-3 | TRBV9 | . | TGTGCCAGCAGCGTAGGGGGGCTAGTAGGAGATACGCAGTATTTT | CASSVGGLVGDTQYF
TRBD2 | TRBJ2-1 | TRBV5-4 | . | TGTGCCAGCAGCCCCGGGACTAGCGGGATTTCCTACAATGAGCAGTTCTTC | CASSPGTSGISYNEQFF
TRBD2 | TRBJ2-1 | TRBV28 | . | TGTGCCAGCGCGACTAGCGCTTACTACAATGAGCAGTTCTTC | CASATSAYYNEQFF
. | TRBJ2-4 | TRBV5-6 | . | TGTGCCAGCAGCTTGGGGACATCCAAAAACATTCAGTACTTC | CASSLGTSKNIQYF
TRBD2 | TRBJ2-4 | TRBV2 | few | TGTGCCAGCGGGACTAGTTTTACCAACATTCAGTACTTC | CASGTSFTNIQYF
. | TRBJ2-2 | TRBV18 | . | TGTGCCAGCTCCGGGAGTTCGGCCGGGGAGCTGTTTTTT | CASSGSSAGELFF
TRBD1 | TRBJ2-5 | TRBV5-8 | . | TGTGCCAGCAGCTCGCGGGGACAGGGGGTGTCTTACTGGTACCAAGAGACCCAGTACTTC | CASSSRGQGVSYWYQETQYF
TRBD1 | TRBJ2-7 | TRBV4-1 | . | TGCGCCAGCAGCCAAGATCGGGGGCGACAGGGGGCCTACGAGCAGTACTTC | CASSQDRGRQGAYEQYF
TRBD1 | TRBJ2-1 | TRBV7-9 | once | TGTGCCAGCAGCTTAGCATTGGTTGGTCTGGACAGGGGGACGAATGAGCAGTTCTTC | CASSLALVGLDRGTNEQFF
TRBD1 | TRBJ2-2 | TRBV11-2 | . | TGTGCCAGCAGACCCATCCGGGACAGGGGAAACACCGGGGAGCTGTTTTTT | CASRPIRDRGNTGELFF
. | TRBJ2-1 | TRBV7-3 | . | TGTGCCAGCAGCTTAAATCCGGGAGAAGACAATGAGCAGTTCTTC | CASSLNPGEDNEQFF
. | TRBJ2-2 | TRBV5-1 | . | TGCGCCAGCAGCGGGCTAGCGACCACCGGGGAGCTGTTTTTT | CASSGLATTGELFF
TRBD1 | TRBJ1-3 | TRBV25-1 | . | TGTGCCAGCAGTGAATCAGACAGGGGCTCTGGAAACACCATATATTTT | CASSESDRGSGNTIYF
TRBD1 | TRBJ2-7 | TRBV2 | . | TGTGCCAGCAGCCGGGACAGGGGGCACGAGCAGTACTTC | CASSRDRGHEQYF
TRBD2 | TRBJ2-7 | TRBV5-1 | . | TGCGCCAGCAGCCCCCAGGGAGCGGGAGGGTTGGACGAGCAGTACTTC | CASSPQGAGGLDEQYF
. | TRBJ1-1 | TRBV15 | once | TGTGCCACCAGCGAGGGACTCCGGGCTGAAGCTTTCTTT | CATSEGLRAEAFF
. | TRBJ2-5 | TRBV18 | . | TGTGCCAGCTCACCAACAGGACAAGAGACCCAGTACTTC | CASSPTGQETQYF
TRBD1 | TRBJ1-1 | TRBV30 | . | TGTGCCTGGACTCTACAGGGGGCGGGCACTGAAGCTTTCTTT | CAWTLQGAGTEAFF
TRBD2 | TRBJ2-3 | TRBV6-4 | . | TGTGCCAGCAGTGACCAAGCGGGGGCGGATACGCAGTATTTT | CASSDQAGADTQYF
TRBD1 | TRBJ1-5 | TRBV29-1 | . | TGCAGCGTTGAAGGGGGCAGGGGGTCGGGCAATCAGCCCCAGCATTTT | CSVEGGRGSGNQPQHF
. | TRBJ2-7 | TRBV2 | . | TGTGCCAGCACCATACAGCGGGCCCGCTACGAGCAGTACTTC | CASTIQRARYEQYF
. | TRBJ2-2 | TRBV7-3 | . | TGTGCCAGCAGCTTAATGGGACTGAACACCGGGGAGCTGTTTTTT | CASSLMGLNTGELFF
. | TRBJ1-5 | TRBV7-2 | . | TGTGCCAGCAGCGTCCAGGGCCTCCTCAATGAGCCCCAGCATTTT | CASSVQGLLNEPQHF
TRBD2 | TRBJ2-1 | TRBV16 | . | TGTGCCAGCACCCCCTACGACAGCGGGGGGGCCGGGGAGCAGTTCTTC | CASTPYDSGGAGEQFF
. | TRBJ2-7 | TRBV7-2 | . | TGTGCCAGCAGCTTACAATCAGCGGCCTACGAGCAGTACTTC | CASSLQSAAYEQYF
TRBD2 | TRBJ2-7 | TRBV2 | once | TGTGCCATCAGAAGCGGGGTGGGAAACGAGCAGTACTTC | CAIRSGVGNEQYF
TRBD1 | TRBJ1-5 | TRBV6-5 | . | TGTGCCAGCAGCCCCGGGACAGAAAACAATCAGCCCCAGCATTTT | CASSPGTENNQPQHF
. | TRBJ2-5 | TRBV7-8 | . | TGTGCCAGCAGCGCCTACAGCCGGACTGAACAAGAGACCCAGTACTTC | CASSAYSRTEQETQYF